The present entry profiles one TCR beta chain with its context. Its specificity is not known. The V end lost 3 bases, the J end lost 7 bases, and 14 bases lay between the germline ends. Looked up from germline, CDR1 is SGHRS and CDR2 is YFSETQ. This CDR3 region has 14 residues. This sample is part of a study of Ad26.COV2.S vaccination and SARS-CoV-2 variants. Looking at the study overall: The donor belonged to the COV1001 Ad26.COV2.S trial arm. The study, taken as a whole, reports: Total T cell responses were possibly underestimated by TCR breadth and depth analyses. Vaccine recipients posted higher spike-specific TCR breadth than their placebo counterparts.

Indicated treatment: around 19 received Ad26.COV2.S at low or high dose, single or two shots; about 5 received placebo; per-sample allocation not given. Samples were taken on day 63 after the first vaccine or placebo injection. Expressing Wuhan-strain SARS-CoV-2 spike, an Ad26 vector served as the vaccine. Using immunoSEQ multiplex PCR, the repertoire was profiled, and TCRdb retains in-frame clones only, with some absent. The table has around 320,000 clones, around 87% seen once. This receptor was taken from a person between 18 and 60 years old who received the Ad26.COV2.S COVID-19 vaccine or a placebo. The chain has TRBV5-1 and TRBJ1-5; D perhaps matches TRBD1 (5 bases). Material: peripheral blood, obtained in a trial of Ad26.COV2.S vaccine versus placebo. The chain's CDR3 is CASSSSGSGQPQHF. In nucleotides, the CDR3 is TGCGCCAGCAGCTCTTCAGGGTCGGGACAGCCCCAGCATTTT.